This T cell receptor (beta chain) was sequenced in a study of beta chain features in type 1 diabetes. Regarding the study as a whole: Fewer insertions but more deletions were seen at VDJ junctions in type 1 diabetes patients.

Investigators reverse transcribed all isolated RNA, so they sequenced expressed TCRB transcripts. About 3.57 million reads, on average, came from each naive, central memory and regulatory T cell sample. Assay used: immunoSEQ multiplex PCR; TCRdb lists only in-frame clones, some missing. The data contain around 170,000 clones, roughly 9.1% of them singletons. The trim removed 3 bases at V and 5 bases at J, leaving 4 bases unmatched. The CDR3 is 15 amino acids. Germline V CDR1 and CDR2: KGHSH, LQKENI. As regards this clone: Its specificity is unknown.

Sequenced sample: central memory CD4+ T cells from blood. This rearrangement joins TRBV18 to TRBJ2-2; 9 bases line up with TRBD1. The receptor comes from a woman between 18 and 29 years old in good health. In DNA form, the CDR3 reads TGTGCCAGCTCACCCCGAGACAGGGGGACCGGGGAGCTGTTTTTT. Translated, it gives CASSPRDRGTGELFF.